Presented here are 27 T cell receptor beta chains from one specimen sequenced in a study of T cells in localized non-small cell lung cancer. Some clones are missing from TCRdb's copy, which holds only in-frame ones; the method was immunoSEQ multiplex PCR. The profile shows some 52,000 clones, roughly 89% of them singletons. The sequences come from peripheral blood, collected before any cancer treatment. Every receptor here comes from an older male donor with stage III squamous cell lung carcinoma.

This clone was counted once. The J gene is TRBJ1-2, the V gene TRBV28; D possibly corresponds to TRBD1 (5 bases). Germline loops: CDR1 MDHEN, CDR2 SYDVKM. The length of the CDR3 is 12 residues. V dropped 5 bases and J dropped 5 bases, with 9 bases sitting between them. The CDR3 nucleotides are TGTGCCAGCAGTGGGACGGTTTATGGCTACACCTTC. Its protein product is CASSGTVYGYTF.

V gene TRBV19 combines with J gene TRBJ1-2; no firm D call. The CDR3 has 14 amino acids. V was pared by 7 bases and J by 5 bases, with 17 bases between. From germline, CDR1 is LNHDA and CDR2 SQIVND (reference sequence). The CDR3 bases are TGTGCCAGTAACCGACACCAGGTAGAATATGGCTACACCTTC. This sequence encodes CASNRHQVEYGYTF.

This chain uses TRBV4-3 with TRBJ2-1; D ambiguous. Germline V gives CDR1 LGHNA, CDR2 YSLEER. V shed 3 bases and J shed 7 bases, with 16 bases lying between them. The length of the CDR3 is 15 residues. The CDR3: CASSQTLGSGNEQFF. For the CDR3, the DNA is TGCGCCAGCAGCCAGACACTGGGTTCAGGAAATGAGCAGTTCTTC.

The chain carries TRBV7-7 and TRBJ2-3; TRBD2 might be the D (6 bases). The CDR3 covers 15 residues. Germline V CDR1 and CDR2: SSHAT, FNYEAQ (reference sequence). Trimming stripped 2 bases from V and 3 bases from J, with 12 bases between. The CDR3 spells CASSLSTGRTDTQYF. CDR3 coding DNA: TGTGCCAGCAGCTTATCTACCGGGAGAACAGATACGCAGTATTTT. Supplemented by reference TRBV7-7 and TRBJ2-3, the full variable domain reads GAGVSQSPRYKVTKRGQDVTLRCDPISSHATLYWYQQALGQGPEFLTYFNYEAQPDKSGLPSDRFSAERPEGSISTLTIQRTEQRDSAMYRCASSLSTGRTDTQYFGPGTRLTVL.

The V call is TRBV4-2, the J call TRBJ2-7; no definite D call. The CDR3 length is 16 residues. The ends were cut back, 1 base at V and 4 bases at J, with 17 bases in the middle. Germline V gene lookup returns CDR1 LGHNA and CDR2 YNFKEQ. The CDR3 sequence is CASSQVGGRTFYEQYF. The CDR3 DNA reads as TGTGCCAGCAGCCAAGTGGGCGGAAGAACTTTTTACGAGCAGTACTTC.

The V and J genes are TRBV5-8 and TRBJ1-1; D unclear. Germline V CDR1 and CDR2: SGHTS, YDEGEE. The CDR3 is 13 amino acids. Deletions cut 0 bases from V and 3 bases from J, with 6 bases between. The CDR3 protein is CASSLAGDTEAFF. CDR3 in DNA: TGTGCCAGCAGCTTGGCCGGGGACACTGAAGCTTTCTTT.

J is TRBJ1-1 and V is TRBV5-5, with D possibly matching TRBD1 (5 bases). Trimming shortened V by 6 bases and J by 1 base, and 16 bases separated the two germline ends. Germline CDR1 is SGHKS and CDR2 is YYEKEE (reference sequence). This CDR3 region has 15 residues. The DNA for the CDR3 is TGTGCCAGCAATAACCGGGACCTAAAGAACACTGAAGCTTTCTTT. Translating it yields CASNNRDLKNTEAFF.

This chain joins TRBV6-1 and TRBJ2-5, with no clear D. Germline V gene lookup returns CDR1 MNHNS and CDR2 SASEGT. V was cut by 5 bases and J by 0 bases, with 7 bases left in between. The CDR3 covers 13 residues. The CDR3 loop reads CASSSLDQETQYF. DNA for the CDR3: TGTGCCAGCAGTTCGCTCGACCAAGAGACCCAGTACTTC.

The chain has TRBV5-4 and TRBJ2-5; the D is unclear. Trimming stripped 3 bases from V and 3 bases from J, with 12 bases between. CDR3 length equals 14 residues. Germline loops: CDR1 SGHNT, CDR2 YYREEE (reference sequence). The CDR3 nucleotides are TGTGCCAGCAGCTATGGACGGTCGAAAGAGACCCAGTACTTC. This encodes CASSYGRSKETQYF.

This sequence joins TRBV4-1 and TRBJ1-2; D uncertain. The germline CDR1 and CDR2 sequences are MGHRA and YSYEKL. The CDR3 sequence is 13 residues long. Trimming left V 4 bases short and J 7 bases short, with 13 bases between. The DNA of the CDR3 is TGCGCCAGCAGCCTGCAGCCCGGACTTGGCTACACCTTC. Translation gives CASSLQPGLGYTF.

This clone has a handful of counts. This chain joins TRBV4-1 and TRBJ1-4; tentative D call: TRBD1 (5 bases). This CDR3 is 17 amino acids long. The V gene's germline CDR1 is MGHRA and CDR2 YSYEKL. V was trimmed by 0 bases and J by 5 bases, leaving 16 bases between them. CDR3 residues: CASSQDVAGAQNEKLFF. The CDR3 DNA reads TGCGCCAGCAGCCAAGACGTAGCCGGGGCCCAAAATGAAAAACTGTTTTTT.

The chain has TRBV4-1 and TRBJ2-2; D may be TRBD1 (5 bases). The CDR3 spans 14 residues. Trimming pared 3 bases from V and 2 bases from J, leaving 7 bases between. Per the germline V gene, CDR1 is MGHRA and CDR2 is YSYEKL. The CDR3 nucleotides read TGCGCCAGCAGCCACGGACACAACACCGGGGAGCTGTTTTTT. Amino acid sequence: CASSHGHNTGELFF.

The chain couples TRBV5-4 to TRBJ1-2; the D gene is possibly TRBD1 (6 bases). Germline lookup yields CDR1 SGHNT and CDR2 YYREEE (reference sequence). The CDR3 is 14 residues long. The V end lost 2 bases, the J end lost 2 bases, and 10 bases lay between the germline ends. The CDR3 loop reads CASSFRQDNYGYTF. CDR3 sequence (DNA): TGTGCCAGCAGCTTTCGACAGGACAACTATGGCTACACCTTC.

V is TRBV7-8 and J is TRBJ1-5; D uncertain. Trimming removed 0 bases at V and 2 bases at J, with 5 bases between. The CDR3 spans 14 residues. Germline values: CDR1 SGHVS, CDR2 FQNEAQ. CDR3 amino acids: CASSLAQGNQPQHF. CDR3 in DNA: TGTGCCAGCAGCTTAGCTCAGGGCAATCAGCCCCAGCATTTT.

The chain couples TRBV6-6 to TRBJ1-2, with D unresolved. Per germline, CDR1 MNHNY and CDR2 SVGAGI (reference sequence). The V and J ends lost 4 bases and 6 bases respectively, with 6 bases between them. This CDR3 spans 11 amino acids. The chain's CDR3 is CASSLGDGYTF. Written as DNA, the CDR3 is TGTGCCAGCAGTTTGGGTGATGGCTACACCTTC.

The V call is TRBV6-5, the J call TRBJ2-7; D unresolved. Per the germline V gene, CDR1 is MNHEY and CDR2 is SVGAGI. Trimming removed 2 bases from V and 6 bases from J, with 14 bases in between. The CDR3 is made up of 14 amino acids. This CDR3 reads CASSYRAIWFEQYF. The CDR3 DNA follows: TGTGCCAGCAGTTACCGGGCTATATGGTTCGAGCAGTACTTC.

In this sample, this clone turned up a few times. This chain joins TRBV5-4 and TRBJ2-2; TRBD2 aligns across 9 bases. Germline lookup yields CDR1 SGHNT and CDR2 YYREEE (reference sequence). Trimming removed 4 bases from V and 2 bases from J; junction bases left unmatched: 15. The CDR3 is made up of 19 amino acids. In DNA form, the CDR3 reads TGTGCCAGCAGCCAAGATTCGGCTAGCGGGAATCTAAACACCGGGGAGCTGTTTTTT. This codes for CASSQDSASGNLNTGELFF.

V and J are TRBV5-4 and TRBJ1-2; 7 positions agree with TRBD1. V trimming: 1 base; J trimming: 4 bases; junction bases outside the gene matches: 13. Per germline, CDR1 SGHNT and CDR2 YYREEE (reference sequence). This CDR3 comprises 17 residues. The CDR3 DNA reads TGTGCCAGCAGCTTGTTTACAGGGGCGGTAGTTGGCTATGGCTACACCTTC. Its protein product is CASSLFTGAVVGYGYTF.

The V call is TRBV19, the J call TRBJ2-7; 8 bases are a match to TRBD2. CDR3 length: 15 residues. CDR1 and CDR2 (germline): LNHDA, SQIVND (reference sequence). J lost 0 bases, V lost 5 bases, and 6 bases had no gene match. As DNA, the CDR3 is TGTGCCAGTAGTTTACCGGGGACTAGCTCCTACGAGCAGTACTTC. Amino acid sequence: CASSLPGTSSYEQYF.

The J gene is TRBJ2-5, the V gene TRBV7-9; D is possibly TRBD2 (6 bases). The DNA end is more similar to TRBJ2-7, so the J call may be wrong. This CDR3 region has 14 residues. The V gene's germline CDR1 is SEHNR and CDR2 FQNEAQ (reference sequence). This chain's CDR3 is CASSPDGSSYEQYF. In DNA, the CDR3 is TGTGCCAGCAGCCCGGACGGGAGCTCCTACGAGCAGTACTTC.

The genes are TRBV7-2 and TRBJ1-6; D is ambiguous. This CDR3 region has 13 residues. V lost 5 bases and J lost 5, with 7 bases in between. The germline V gene encodes CDR1 SGHTA and CDR2 FQGNSA. The CDR3 nucleotides are TGTGCCAGCAGCCAGCGGAATAATTCACCCCTCCACTTT. It translates to CASSQRNNSPLHF.

This chain uses TRBV5-4 with TRBJ2-6; D is unresolved. The CDR3 totals 16 residues. Looked up from germline, CDR1 is SGHNT and CDR2 is YYREEE (reference sequence). V was shortened by 4 bases and J by 0 bases, with 11 bases between the two germline ends. CDR3 sequence reads: CASSLRSISGANVLTF. The CDR3 DNA sequence: TGTGCCAGCAGCCTCAGGTCTATCTCTGGGGCCAACGTCCTGACTTTC.

The rearrangement links TRBV27 to TRBJ1-6; the match to TRBD1 covers 7 bases. Unmatched junction bases numbered 7, after V lost 3 bases and J lost 8 bases. The CDR3 totals 15 residues. The germline V gene encodes CDR1 MNHEY and CDR2 SMNVEV (reference sequence). Here the CDR3 reads CASSFNRGIDSPLHF. The DNA of the CDR3 is TGTGCCAGCAGTTTTAACAGGGGCATCGATTCACCCCTCCACTTT.

As DNA, the CDR3 is TGTGCCAGCAGTCCCTCTAGGGTAGGGGAAAAACTGTTTTTT. It translates to CASSPSRVGEKLFF. The chain uses TRBV27 and TRBJ1-4, with D uncertain. The CDR3 runs to 14 residues. The germline V gene encodes CDR1 MNHEY and CDR2 SMNVEV (reference sequence). V was shortened by 5 bases and J by 8 bases, with 15 bases between the two germline ends.

The V and J genes are TRBV30 and TRBJ2-7; 9 bases line up with TRBD2. This CDR3 is 13 amino acids long. The germline V gene has CDR1 GTSNPN and CDR2 SVGIG (reference sequence). Trimming removed 4 bases from V and 2 bases from J; junction bases left unmatched: 3. CDR3 nucleotide sequence: TGTGCCTGGACTAGCGGGGCTACCTACGAGCAGTACTTC. It codes for CAWTSGATYEQYF.

CDR3 coding DNA: TGTGCCAGTAGTCCCCAGGGGGCTGCGAGCGGCTACACCTTC. Protein sequence: CASSPQGAASGYTF. The chain uses TRBV19 and TRBJ1-2; 8 nucleotides agree with TRBD1. Germline V gene data show CDR1 as LNHDA and CDR2 as SQIVND (reference sequence). The J segment lost 8 bases and the V segment lost 5 bases, leaving 10 bases of the junction unmatched. This CDR3 region has 14 residues.

The J gene is TRBJ2-1, the V gene TRBV19; 15 bases are shared with TRBD2. J gave up 5 bases and V 4 bases, and 6 bases lay outside the gene matches. CDR1 and CDR2 (germline): LNHDA, SQIVND (reference sequence). The CDR3 has 17 residues. Here the CDR3 reads CASSTGLAGGPHNEQFF. DNA for the CDR3: TGTGCCAGTAGTACCGGACTAGCGGGGGGGCCACACAATGAGCAGTTCTTC.